This T cell receptor beta chain stems from a study of shared clonotypes between healthy human individuals. Concerning this clone: Its cognate antigen is unknown.

CDR3 size: 13 residues. Trimming removed 5 bases at V and 2 bases at J, with 10 bases between. CDR1 and CDR2 (germline): SGHAT, FQDESV (reference sequence). The study separated CD4+ cells into CD45RA+ naive and CD45RA-negative memory subsets. Study-wide results and caveats: Relative to clonotypes present in all four donors, those not shared had lower generation probabilities.

Replicate PCRs run on sorted subsets employed approximately 0.2 ug DNA, 25,000 to 35,000 T cell genomes. Measured with immunoSEQ multiplex PCR; TCRdb has only the in-frame clones, and not every one. This sample has around 550,000 clones; 95% to 97% occur once, and the top ten carry 0.06%. The sample was naive CD4+ T cells sorted from blood. Indicated subset: CD45RA+ positively selected. The gene calls are TRBV11-1 and TRBJ2-7; D may be TRBD1 (5 bases). This clonotype was obtained from a woman between 25 and 40 years old in good health. CDR3: CASSGDRTYEQYF. The CDR3 DNA is TGTGCCAGCAGCGGCGACAGAACCTACGAGCAGTACTTC.